This T cell receptor beta chain was obtained from a study of neoadjuvant anti-PD-1 for oral cavity cancer. Specified time point: after neoadjuvant nivolumab, at surgical resection. The V gene's germline CDR1 is SGHTA and CDR2 FQGTGA. Trimming pared 6 bases from V and 8 bases from J, leaving 14 bases between. This CDR3 comprises 14 residues. This table comes from immunoSEQ multiplex PCR, and its TCRdb copy is limited to in-frame clones, with some not included. Of 40,000 or so clones in the sample, 35% to 40% were seen once. This chain joins TRBV7-3 and TRBJ1-6; maybe TRBD1 (5 bases). The specimen was tumor tissue, collected after nivolumab (anti-PD-1) treatment. This receptor was identified in a person aged 40 to 85 with oral cavity squamous cell carcinoma. The CDR3 DNA follows: TGTGCCAGCAGTCTTGACAGCTCCTATTCACCCCTCCACTTT. Translation: CASSLDSSYSPLHF.